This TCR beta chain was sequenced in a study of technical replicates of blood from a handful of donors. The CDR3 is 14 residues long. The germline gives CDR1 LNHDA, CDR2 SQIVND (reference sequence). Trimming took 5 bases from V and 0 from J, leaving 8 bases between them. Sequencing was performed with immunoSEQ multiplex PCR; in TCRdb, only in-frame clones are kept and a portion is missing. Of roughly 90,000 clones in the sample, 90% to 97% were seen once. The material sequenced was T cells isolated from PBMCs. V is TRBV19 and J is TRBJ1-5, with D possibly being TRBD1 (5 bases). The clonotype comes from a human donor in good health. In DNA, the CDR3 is TGTGCCAGTAGTCATCAGGGTAGCAATCAGCCCCAGCATTTT. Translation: CASSHQGSNQPQHF.